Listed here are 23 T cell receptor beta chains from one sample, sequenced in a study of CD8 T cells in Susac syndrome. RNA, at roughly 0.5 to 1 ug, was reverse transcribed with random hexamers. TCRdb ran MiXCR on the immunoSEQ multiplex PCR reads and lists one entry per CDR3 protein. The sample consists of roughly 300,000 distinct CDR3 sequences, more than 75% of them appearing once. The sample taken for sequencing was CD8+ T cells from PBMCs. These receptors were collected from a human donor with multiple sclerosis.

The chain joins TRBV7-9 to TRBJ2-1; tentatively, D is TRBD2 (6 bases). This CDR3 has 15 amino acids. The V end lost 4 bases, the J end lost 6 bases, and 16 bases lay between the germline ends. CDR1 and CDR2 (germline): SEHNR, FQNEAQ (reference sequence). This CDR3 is CASSSTGTLGNEQFF. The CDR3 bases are TGTGCCAGCAGCTCCACCGGGACTCTGGGCAATGAGCAGTTCTTC.

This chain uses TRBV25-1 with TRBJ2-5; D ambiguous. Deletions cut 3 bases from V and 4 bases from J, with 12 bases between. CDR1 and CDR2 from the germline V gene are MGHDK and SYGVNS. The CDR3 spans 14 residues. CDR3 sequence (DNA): TGTGCCAGCAGTGATCGGCTACCTCGAGAGACCCAGTACTTC. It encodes CASSDRLPRETQYF.

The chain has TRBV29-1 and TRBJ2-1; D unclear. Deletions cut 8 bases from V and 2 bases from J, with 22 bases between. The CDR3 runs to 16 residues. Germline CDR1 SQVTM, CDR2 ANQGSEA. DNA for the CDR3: TGCAGCTTCTGGGGAAAGGTCGAACGCGCCTACAATGAGCAGTTCTTC. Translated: CSFWGKVERAYNEQFF.

The CDR3 sequence is CASSYSKNSLAYGYTF. In DNA, the CDR3 is TGTGCCAGCAGTTACTCGAAAAACAGCCTCGCTTATGGCTACACCTTC. The J gene is TRBJ1-2, the V gene TRBV6-5; D unresolved. V lost 0 bases and J lost 5, with 16 bases in between. From germline, CDR1 is MNHEY and CDR2 SVGAGI. The CDR3 extends over 16 amino acids.

CDR3 residues: CSARDVAATFYEQYF. CDR3 sequence (DNA): TGCAGTGCTAGAGATGTTGCAGCTACCTTCTACGAGCAGTACTTC. The chain has TRBV20-1 and TRBJ2-7; no definite D call. The CDR3 consists of 15 residues. Germline V gene lookup returns CDR1 DFQATT and CDR2 SNEGSKA (reference sequence). The V end lost 0 bases, the J end lost 3 bases, and 15 bases lay between the germline ends.

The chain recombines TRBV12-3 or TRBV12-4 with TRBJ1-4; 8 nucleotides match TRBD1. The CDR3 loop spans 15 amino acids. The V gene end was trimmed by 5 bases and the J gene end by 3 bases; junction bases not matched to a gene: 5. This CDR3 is CASSPQGAANEKLFF. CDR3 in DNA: TGTGCCAGCAGTCCCCAGGGGGCAGCTAATGAAAAACTGTTTTTT.

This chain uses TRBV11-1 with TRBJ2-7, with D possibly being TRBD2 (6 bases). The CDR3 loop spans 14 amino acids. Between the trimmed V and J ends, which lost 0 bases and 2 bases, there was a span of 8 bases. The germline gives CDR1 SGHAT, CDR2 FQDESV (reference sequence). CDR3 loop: CASSLATGAYEQYF. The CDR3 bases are TGTGCCAGCAGCTTAGCTACGGGAGCCTACGAGCAGTACTTC.

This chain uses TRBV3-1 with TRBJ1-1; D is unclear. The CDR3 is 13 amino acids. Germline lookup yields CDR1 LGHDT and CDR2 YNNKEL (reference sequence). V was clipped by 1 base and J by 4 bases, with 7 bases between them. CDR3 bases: TGTGCCAGCAGCCAAGGCCCTCCCACTGAAGCTTTCTTT. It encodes CASSQGPPTEAFF.

The CDR3 protein is CASSLRVGYEQYF. The CDR3 region has the DNA TGCGCCAGCAGTTTGCGGGTGGGCTACGAGCAGTACTTC. This chain links TRBV5-1 with TRBJ2-7; D possibly corresponds to TRBD2 (5 bases). The germline V gene has CDR1 SGHRS and CDR2 YFSETQ. V lost 5 bases and J lost 3, with 12 bases in between. This CDR3 has 13 residues.

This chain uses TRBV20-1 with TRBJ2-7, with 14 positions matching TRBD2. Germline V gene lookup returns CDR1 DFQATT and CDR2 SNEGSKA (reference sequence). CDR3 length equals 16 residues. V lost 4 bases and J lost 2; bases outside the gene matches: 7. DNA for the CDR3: TGCAGTGCTACGGTGGGACTAGCGGGGGACCCCTACGAGCAGTACTTC. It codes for CSATVGLAGDPYEQYF.

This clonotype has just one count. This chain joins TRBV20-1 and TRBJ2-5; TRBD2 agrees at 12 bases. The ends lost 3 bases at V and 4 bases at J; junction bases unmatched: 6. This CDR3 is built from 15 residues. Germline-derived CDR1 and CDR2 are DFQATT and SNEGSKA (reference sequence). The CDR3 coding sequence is TGCAGTGCTAGCCGGACTAGCGGGACGGCAGAGACCCAGTACTTC. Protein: CSASRTSGTAETQYF.

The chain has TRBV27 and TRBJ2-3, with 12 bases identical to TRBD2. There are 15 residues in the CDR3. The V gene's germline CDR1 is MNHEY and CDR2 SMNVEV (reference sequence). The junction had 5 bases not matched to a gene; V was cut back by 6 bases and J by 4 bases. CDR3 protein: CASSRLAGVPDTQYF. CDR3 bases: TGTGCCAGCAGCCGACTAGCGGGAGTGCCAGATACGCAGTATTTT.

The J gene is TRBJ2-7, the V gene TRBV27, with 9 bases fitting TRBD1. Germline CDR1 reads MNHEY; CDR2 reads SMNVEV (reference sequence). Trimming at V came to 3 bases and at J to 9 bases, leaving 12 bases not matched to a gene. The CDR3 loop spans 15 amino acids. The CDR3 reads CASSFVGTGPRGQYF. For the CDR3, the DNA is TGTGCCAGCAGTTTCGTCGGGACAGGGCCCCGAGGGCAGTACTTC.

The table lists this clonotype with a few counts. The CDR3 spells CASSWGGGSDEQFF. The CDR3 DNA is TGTGCCAGTAGTTGGGGGGGAGGCAGCGATGAGCAGTTCTTC. The chain has TRBV19 and TRBJ2-1, with 7 bases matching TRBD2. Trimming at V came to 5 bases and at J to 8 bases, leaving 9 bases not matched to a gene. The germline V gene encodes CDR1 LNHDA and CDR2 SQIVND (reference sequence). There are 14 residues in the CDR3.

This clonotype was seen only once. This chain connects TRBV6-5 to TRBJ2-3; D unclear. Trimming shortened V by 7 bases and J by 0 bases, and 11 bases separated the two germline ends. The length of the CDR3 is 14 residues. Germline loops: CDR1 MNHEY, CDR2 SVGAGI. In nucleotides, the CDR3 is TGTGCCAGCACCCTCCACCCCAGCACAGATACGCAGTATTTT. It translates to CASTLHPSTDTQYF.

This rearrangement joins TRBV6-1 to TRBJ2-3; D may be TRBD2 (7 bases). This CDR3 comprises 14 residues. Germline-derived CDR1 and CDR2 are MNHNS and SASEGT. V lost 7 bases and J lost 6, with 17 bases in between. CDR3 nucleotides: TGTGCCAGCACGGCGGGGGCTGGGTCCGATACGCAGTATTTT. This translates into CASTAGAGSDTQYF.

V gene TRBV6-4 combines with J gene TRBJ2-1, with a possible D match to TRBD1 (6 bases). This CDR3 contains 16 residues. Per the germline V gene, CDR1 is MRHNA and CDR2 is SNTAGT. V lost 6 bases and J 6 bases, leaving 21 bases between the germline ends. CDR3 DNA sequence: TGTGCCAGCAGAGGGGGTATGGAGGTGGCGGGCAATGAGCAGTTCTTC. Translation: CASRGGMEVAGNEQFF.

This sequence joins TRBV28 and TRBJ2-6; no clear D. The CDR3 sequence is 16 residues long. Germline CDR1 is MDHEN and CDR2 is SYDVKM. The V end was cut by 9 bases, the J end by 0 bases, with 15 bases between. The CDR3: CASGPDLVSGANVLTF. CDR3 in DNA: TGTGCCAGTGGGCCCGATCTGGTCTCTGGGGCCAACGTCCTGACTTTC. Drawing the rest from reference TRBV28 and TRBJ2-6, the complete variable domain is DVKVTQSSRYLVKRTGEKVFLECVQDMDHENMFWYRQDPGLGLRLIYFSYDVKMKEKGDIPEGYSVSREKKERFSLILESASTNQTSMYLCASGPDLVSGANVLTFGAGSRLTVL.

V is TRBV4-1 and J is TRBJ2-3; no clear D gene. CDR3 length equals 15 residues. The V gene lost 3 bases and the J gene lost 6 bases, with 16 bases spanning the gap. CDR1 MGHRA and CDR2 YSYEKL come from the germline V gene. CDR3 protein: CASSHQPGPQDTQYF. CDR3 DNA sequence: TGCGCCAGCAGCCATCAACCCGGGCCCCAGGATACGCAGTATTTT.

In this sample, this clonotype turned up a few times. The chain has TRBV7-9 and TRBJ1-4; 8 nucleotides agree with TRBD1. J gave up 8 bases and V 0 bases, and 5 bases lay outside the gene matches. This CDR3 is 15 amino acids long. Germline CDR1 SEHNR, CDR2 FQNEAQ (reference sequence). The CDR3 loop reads CASSLASGGGEKLFF. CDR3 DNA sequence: TGTGCCAGCAGCTTAGCGTCAGGGGGCGGGGAAAAACTGTTTTTT.

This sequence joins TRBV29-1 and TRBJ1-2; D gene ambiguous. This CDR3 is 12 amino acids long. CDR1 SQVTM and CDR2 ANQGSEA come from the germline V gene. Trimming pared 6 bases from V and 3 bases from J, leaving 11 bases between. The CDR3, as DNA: TGCAGCGTAGGCCAGACGGACTATGGCTACACCTTC. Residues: CSVGQTDYGYTF. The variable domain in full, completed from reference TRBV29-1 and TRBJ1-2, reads SAVISQKPSRDICQRGTSLTIQCQVDSQVTMMFWYRQQPGQSLTLIATANQGSEATYESGFVIDKFPISRPNLTFSTLTVSNMSPEDSSIYLCSVGQTDYGYTFGSGTRLTVV.

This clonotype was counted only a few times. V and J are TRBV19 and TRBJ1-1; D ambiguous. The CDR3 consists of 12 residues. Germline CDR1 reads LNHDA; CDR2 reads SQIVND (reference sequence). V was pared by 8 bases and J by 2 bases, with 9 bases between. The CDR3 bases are TGTGCCAGTCATTCACGTAACACTGAAGCTTTCTTT. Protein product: CASHSRNTEAFF.

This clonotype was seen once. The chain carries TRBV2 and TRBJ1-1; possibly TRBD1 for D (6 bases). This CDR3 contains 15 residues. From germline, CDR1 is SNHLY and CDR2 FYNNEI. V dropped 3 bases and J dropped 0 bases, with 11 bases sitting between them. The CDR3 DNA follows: TGTGCCAGCAGTGATTGGGGGCGCATGAACACTGAAGCTTTCTTT. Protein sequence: CASSDWGRMNTEAFF.